These T cell receptor beta chains were read from a single sample in a study of T cells in narcolepsy. Profiled with immunoSEQ multiplex PCR; TCRdb holds only in-frame clones, not every one. The sample lists around 24,000 clones, about four fifths occurring once. The sequenced material came from memory (CD45RA-) CD4+ T cells from blood. All receptors come from a human donor in good health. Each CDR3 is given with its conserved first and last residue. The D gene is left open where the match is weak. Part of the rows lack a size; the others show once, few, many or a class for expanded clones.

clone_size cdr3_length j_call v_call d_call cdr3_aa cdr3_nt
. 13 TRBJ2-7 TRBV7-2 . CASSLAAMYEQYF TGTGCCAGCAGCTTAGCAGCGATGTACGAGCAGTACTTC
. 14 TRBJ2-5 TRBV2 TRBD1 CASRRDRAGETQYF TGTGCCAGCAGGAGGGACAGGGCGGGAGAGACCCAGTACTTC
. 14 TRBJ1-1 TRBV18 TRBD1 CASSRRQGDTEAFF TGTGCCAGCTCACGGCGACAGGGGGACACTGAAGCTTTCTTT
. 15 TRBJ1-5 TRBV19 . CASSTGIRGNQPQHF TGTGCCAGTAGTACCGGTATCAGAGGCAATCAGCCCCAGCATTTT
. 11 TRBJ2-7 TRBV18 . CASSPAYEQYF TGTGCCAGCTCACCGGCCTACGAGCAGTACTTC
. 18 TRBJ2-5 TRBV5-4 TRBD2 CASSPGTSGGGSQETQYF TGTGCCAGCAGCCCCGGGACTAGCGGGGGGGGGTCCCAAGAGACCCAGTACTTC
. 15 TRBJ2-3 TRBV6-4 . CASSDWAGSTDTQYF TGTGCCAGCAGTGACTGGGCAGGGAGCACAGATACGCAGTATTTT
. 15 TRBJ1-3 TRBV6-6 . CASISEVGSGNTIYF TGTGCCAGCATTTCCGAGGTCGGCTCTGGAAACACCATATATTTT
. 16 TRBJ1-1 TRBV28 . CASSLPSPLRNTEAFF TGTGCCAGCAGCCTTCCCTCCCCTTTAAGGAACACTGAAGCTTTCTTT
. 14 TRBJ2-7 TRBV4-2 . CASSQDAGPYEQYF TGTGCCAGCAGCCAAGATGCAGGTCCTTACGAGCAGTACTTC
few 14 TRBJ1-2 TRBV10-1 . CASSESGLPNGYTF TGCGCCAGCAGTGAGTCGGGCCTCCCTAATGGCTACACCTTC
. 15 TRBJ2-1 TRBV7-2 . CASSLVADSYNEQFF TGTGCCAGCAGCTTAGTAGCGGACTCCTACAATGAGCAGTTCTTC
few 11 TRBJ1-2 TRBV30 . CAWSLGYGYTF TGTGCCTGGTCGTTGGGGTATGGCTACACCTTC
. 14 TRBJ2-5 TRBV5-1 . CASSLMGGQETQYF TGCGCCAGCAGCTTGATGGGGGGCCAAGAGACCCAGTACTTC
. 14 TRBJ2-7 TRBV28 . CASSFEGGPREQYF TGTGCCAGCAGTTTTGAGGGCGGGCCTAGAGAGCAGTACTTC
. 13 TRBJ1-1 TRBV7-9 . CASSLEGNTEAFF TGTGCCAGCAGCTTAGAGGGGAACACTGAAGCTTTCTTT
. 14 TRBJ1-1 TRBV25-1 TRBD1 CASSDRDRDTEAFF TGTGCCAGCAGTGATCGGGACAGGGATACTGAAGCTTTCTTT
. 11 TRBJ2-5 TRBV18 . CASSGQETQYF TGTGCCAGCTCAGGGCAAGAGACCCAGTACTTC
. 14 TRBJ2-5 TRBV7-9 . CASSPQRVQETQYF TGTGCCAGCAGCCCCCAACGTGTTCAAGAGACCCAGTACTTC
few 10 TRBJ1-6 TRBV30 . CATGWPPLHF TGTGCCACGGGGTGGCCACCCCTCCACTTT
. 14 TRBJ2-7 TRBV6-6 TRBD1 CATRSGQGRYEQYF TGTGCCACCCGTTCCGGACAGGGCAGGTACGAGCAGTACTTC
. 13 TRBJ1-2 TRBV5-6 . CASSLVGAEGYTF TGTGCCAGCAGCTTGGTTGGGGCGGAAGGCTACACCTTC
. 14 TRBJ1-2 TRBV5-6 TRBD1 CASREGQGFHGYTF TGTGCCAGCAGGGAGGGACAGGGGTTCCATGGCTACACCTTC
. 16 TRBJ1-2 TRBV6-5 TRBD1 CASSYVTGQGNYGYTF TGTGCCAGCAGTTACGTTACCGGACAGGGTAACTATGGCTACACCTTC
. 14 TRBJ2-3 TRBV28 . CASSLGDREDTQYF TGTGCCAGCAGTTTAGGGGACCGAGAAGATACGCAGTATTTT
. 16 TRBJ2-3 TRBV5-1 TRBD2 CASSLGGTSGTDTQYF TGCGCCAGCAGCTTGGGAGGGACTAGCGGCACAGATACGCAGTATTTT
. 13 TRBJ1-4 TRBV11-2 . CASSPDLSEKLFF TGTGCCAGCAGCCCAGATCTCAGTGAAAAACTGTTTTTT
. 18 TRBJ2-6 TRBV7-6 TRBD1 CASSFDGTGRSGANVLTF TGTGCCAGCAGCTTTGATGGGACAGGGAGAAGTGGGGCCAACGTCCTGACTTTC
. 16 TRBJ2-2 TRBV30 . CAWRRSPGLNTGELFF TGTGCCTGGAGACGAAGCCCGGGACTTAACACCGGGGAGCTGTTTTTT